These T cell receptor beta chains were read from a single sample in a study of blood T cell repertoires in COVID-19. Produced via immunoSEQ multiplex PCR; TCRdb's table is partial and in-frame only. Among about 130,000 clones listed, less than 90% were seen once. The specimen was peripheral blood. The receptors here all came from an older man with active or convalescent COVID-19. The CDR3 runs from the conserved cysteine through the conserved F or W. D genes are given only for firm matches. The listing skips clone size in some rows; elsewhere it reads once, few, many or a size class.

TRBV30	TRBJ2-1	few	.	CAWRGRVGNEQFF	TGTGCCTGGAGAGGCAGGGTTGGGAATGAGCAGTTCTTC
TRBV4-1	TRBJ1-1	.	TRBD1	CASSQAWTGSNTEAFF	TGCGCCAGCAGCCAAGCTTGGACAGGGTCGAACACTGAAGCTTTCTTT
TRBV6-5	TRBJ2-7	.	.	CASSYAGPQGSYEQYF	TGTGCCAGCAGTTACGCTGGACCACAGGGCTCCTACGAGCAGTACTTC
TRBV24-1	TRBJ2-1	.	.	CATMGSMSYNEQFF	TGTGCCACCATGGGTAGCATGTCCTACAATGAGCAGTTCTTC
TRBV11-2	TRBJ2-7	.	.	CASTLLLGGYEQYF	TGTGCCAGCACCCTACTCCTCGGGGGCTACGAGCAGTACTTC
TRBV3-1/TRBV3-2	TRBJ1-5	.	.	CASSQGVQGNQPQHF	TGTGCCAGCAGCCAAGGTGTTCAGGGCAATCAGCCCCAGCATTTT
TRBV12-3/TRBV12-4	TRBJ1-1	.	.	CASSRRATEAFF	TGTGCCAGCAGCCGCAGGGCCACTGAAGCTTTCTTT
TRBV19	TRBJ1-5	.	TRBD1	CASSTDREMKPQHF	TGTGCCAGTAGTACCGACAGGGAGATGAAGCCCCAGCATTTT
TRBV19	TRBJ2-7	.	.	CASRGQYEQYF	TGTGCCAGTAGAGGACAGTACGAGCAGTACTTC
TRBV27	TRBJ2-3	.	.	CASGKPPGHPGDTQYF	TGTGCCAGCGGAAAACCTCCGGGACACCCGGGAGATACGCAGTATTTT
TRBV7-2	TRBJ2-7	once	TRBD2	CASSRTGGFNYEQYF	TGTGCCAGCAGCCGGACGGGGGGTTTTAACTACGAGCAGTACTTC
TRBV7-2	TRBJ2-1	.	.	CASSLRGSQPYNEQFF	TGTGCCAGCAGCTTAAGGGGGAGTCAGCCCTACAATGAGCAGTTCTTC
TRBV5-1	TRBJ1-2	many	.	CASSLTDSPSIGYTF	TGCGCCAGCAGCTTGACCGACAGCCCGTCAATAGGCTACACCTTC
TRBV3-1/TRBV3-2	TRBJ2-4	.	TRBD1	CASSQYSGTEGAKNIQYF	TGTGCCAGCAGCCAATACTCCGGGACAGAGGGGGCCAAAAACATTCAGTACTTC